This TCR beta chain was documented in a study of PD-1 blockade in classical Hodgkin lymphoma. Time point specified: cycle 4 day 1 (C4D1), after five to seven weeks of nivolumab. All patients relapsed after autologous stem cell transplantation, and brentuximab vedotin exposure varied. The ends lost 7 bases at V and 0 bases at J; junction bases unmatched: 5. The germline gives CDR1 SQVTM, CDR2 ANQGSEA. CDR3 length: 14 residues. This clone appeared a few times. Its antigen is unknown. Study results and caveats: CD4+ TCR diversity, unlike CD8+, rose significantly by C4D1.

TCRdb keeps only in-frame clones here, not all; method: immunoSEQ multiplex PCR. The table includes tens of thousands of clones, roughly 70% detected once. This material consisted of peripheral blood mononuclear cells (PBMCs), taken before the fourth cycle of nivolumab. The origin of this receptor is a human donor with classical Hodgkin lymphoma. The chain couples TRBV29-1 to TRBJ2-3; TRBD1 aligns across 9 bases. CDR3 sequence: CSGYRGLSTDTQYF. CDR3 in DNA: TGCAGCGGATACAGGGGGCTGAGCACAGATACGCAGTATTTT.